Listed below are T cell receptor beta chains from one sample, sequenced in a study of glioma-infiltrating T cells. TCRdb processed the multiplex PCR reads anew with MiXCR; each CDR3 protein has one entry. The table has 150,000 to 200,000 distinct CDR3 sequences, roughly 32% seen once. Sequenced sample: glioma tissue, nonneoplastic brain tissue, or PBMCs (not recorded which). The receptors derive from a human donor with low-grade glioma or glioblastoma, undergoing nonglioma brain surgery, or in good health (not recorded which). The CDR3 runs from the conserved cysteine through the conserved F or W. D genes are given only for firm matches. Rows give clone size only sometimes, using once, few, many, or a class for an expanded clone.

many	TRBD2	TRBV20-1	TRBJ2-7	CSARGELAGYEQYF	TGCAGTGCTAGAGGGGAGCTAGCGGGCTACGAGCAGTACTTC
.	TRBD2	TRBV20-1	TRBJ2-3	CRARGGSGRTDTQYF	TGCAGGGCTAGAGGGGGTAGCGGGAGGACAGATACGCAGTATTTT
.	TRBD1	TRBV29-1	TRBJ1-4	CSVARQGTDEKLFF	TGCAGCGTGGCCAGACAGGGGACAGATGAAAAACTGTTTTTT
few	.	TRBV12-3/TRBV12-4	TRBJ1-4	CASSIRTDEKLFF	TGTGCCAGCAGTATCCGGACAGATGAAAAACTGTTTTTT
many	TRBD2	TRBV6-1	TRBJ2-3	CASRHSGGLDTQYF	TGTGCCAGCAGACACTCGGGGGGTCTCGATACGCAGTATTTT
few	.	TRBV9	TRBJ1-2	CASSRGGQNYGYTF	TGTGCCAGCAGCCGAGGAGGGCAGAACTATGGCTACACCTTC
many	TRBD2	TRBV20-1	TRBJ2-7	CSGRPGLGPYEQYF	TGCAGTGGAAGACCGGGACTAGGGCCCTACGAGCAGTACTTC
.	.	TRBV5-1	TRBJ1-1	CASSRLGGTEAFF	TGCGCCAGCAGCCGTCTCGGGGGCACTGAAGCTTTCTTT
.	TRBD1	TRBV6-6	TRBJ1-1	CSNRLQGKAEAFF	TGTTCCAACAGACTACAGGGGAAGGCTGAAGCTTTCTTT
.	.	TRBV7-2	TRBJ2-7	CASSLGAEDCGQYF	TGTGCCAGCAGCTTAGGAGCTGAGGACTGCGGGCAGTACTTC
many	.	TRBV18	TRBJ2-5	CASSPPALAGETQYF	TGTGCCAGCTCACCACCTGCTCTAGCTGGGGAGACCCAGTACTTC
few	TRBD1	TRBV7-2	TRBJ2-5	CASSRFPGQGMGTQYF	TGTGCCAGCAGCAGATTCCCGGGACAGGGGATGGGGACCCAGTACTTC
many	.	TRBV18	TRBJ1-2	CASSPGEGYTF	TGTGCCAGCAGCCCAGGGGAAGGCTACACCTTC
few	TRBD2	TRBV7-2	TRBJ2-5	CASSLKGLVSGRRGETQYF	TGTGCCAGCAGCTTGAAGGGGCTAGTTAGCGGGAGAAGAGGAGAGACCCAGTACTTC
.	.	TRBV7-9	TRBJ2-3	CASSGGAGVLIDTQYF	TGTGCCAGCAGCGGGGGAGCAGGAGTTCTAATAGATACGCAGTATTTT
few	.	TRBV19	TRBJ1-2	CASIRRHRDKYGYTF	TGTGCCAGTATCCGAAGGCACAGGGATAAGTATGGCTACACCTTC
.	TRBD1	TRBV6-6	TRBJ1-1	CASRSTGGAGPEAFF	TGTGCCAGCAGGTCAACAGGGGGCGCCGGGCCTGAAGCTTTCTTT